One and the same sample provided the 22 T cell receptor beta chains below, sequenced in a study of graft-versus-host responses after intestinal transplantation. Their target antigens are unknown. Method: immunoSEQ multiplex PCR; TCRdb's copy keeps in-frame clones and lacks some. The data show some 120,000 clones, around nine tenths seen once. The sequencing used unstimulated CD4+ T cells sorted from spleen or lymph node cells, collected before transplant. Source of these receptors: a human donor who was the organ donor for an intestinal transplant.

The chain recombines TRBV15 with TRBJ2-5; D remains ambiguous. Deletions cut 1 base from V and 2 bases from J, with 5 bases between. Per germline, CDR1 LNHNV and CDR2 YYDKDF (reference sequence). The CDR3 length is 13 residues. The CDR3 sequence: CATSRAQQETQYF. CDR3 nucleotide sequence: TGTGCCACCAGCAGAGCCCAGCAAGAGACCCAGTACTTC.

The chain employs TRBV15 and TRBJ2-2; tentatively, D is TRBD1 or TRBD2 (6 bases each). The germline V gene encodes CDR1 LNHNV and CDR2 YYDKDF (reference sequence). The V end was cut by 3 bases, the J end by 1 base, with 18 bases between. This CDR3 is 18 amino acids long. DNA for the CDR3: TGTGCCACCAGCAGTTTACAGGGAGGTAACAGGAACACCGGGGAGCTGTTTTTT. This codes for CATSSLQGGNRNTGELFF.

Note on this clone: At one end the junction does not follow the germline gene, possibly because of a read error. The chain recombines TRBV7-7 with TRBJ1-5; tentative D call: TRBD1 (6 bases). CDR1 is SSHAT, CDR2 FNYEAQ, per germline (reference sequence). CDR3 length: 16 residues. The CDR3 here is CASSLDRPSPGQPQHF. DNA of the CDR3: TGTGCTAGCAGCTTAGACAGGCCTTCACCCGGACAGCCCCAGCATTTT.

The chain is built from TRBV9 and TRBJ1-2, with D tentatively TRBD1 (6 bases). Per germline, CDR1 SGDLS and CDR2 YYNGEE. The CDR3 covers 14 residues. V was shortened by 1 base and J by 2 bases, with 9 bases between the two germline ends. The DNA for the CDR3 is TGTGCCAGCAGCGTAAAAGGGGGAAACTATGGCTACACCTTC. This encodes CASSVKGGNYGYTF.

The J gene is TRBJ2-1, the V gene TRBV5-1, with D tentatively TRBD2 (6 bases). In germline, CDR1 is SGHRS, CDR2 YFSETQ. Trimming removed 4 bases from V and 0 bases from J, with 17 bases in between. The CDR3 has 17 amino acids. The CDR3 spells CASSGRKIKSSYNEQFF. The CDR3 DNA reads TGCGCCAGCAGCGGGAGGAAGATAAAGAGCTCCTACAATGAGCAGTTCTTC.

The rearrangement joins TRBV29-1 to TRBJ2-7; D is possibly TRBD1 (6 bases). Looked up from germline, CDR1 is SQVTM and CDR2 is ANQGSEA. The CDR3 has 13 amino acids. V lost 1 base to trimming and J lost 2 bases, with 9 bases between them. The CDR3 DNA reads as TGCAGCGTTGAAGTAACAGGGACCTACGAGCAGTACTTC. Translated, it gives CSVEVTGTYEQYF.

The CDR3 reads CASSDPLASHNEQFF. In nucleotides, the CDR3 is TGTGCCAGCAGTGATCCCCTAGCGTCCCACAATGAGCAGTTCTTC. The gene calls are TRBV2 and TRBJ2-1; D is perhaps TRBD2 (6 bases). The germline CDR1 and CDR2 sequences are SNHLY and FYNNEI. This CDR3 contains 15 residues. V lost 3 bases to trimming and J lost 5 bases, with 14 bases between them.

The chain couples TRBV30 to TRBJ1-4, with a possible D match to TRBD1 (5 bases). The CDR3 runs 11 residues. Germline assignment: CDR1 GTSNPN and CDR2 SVGIG (reference sequence). V dropped 3 bases and J dropped 8 bases, with 7 bases sitting between them. CDR3 bases: TGTGCCTGGAGCCACAGGGAAAAACTGTTTTTT. Translated: CAWSHREKLFF.

The rearrangement joins TRBV9 to TRBJ2-7; TRBD1 matches at 7 bases. Trimming took 0 bases from V and 6 from J; bases not matched to a gene: 6. CDR1 SGDLS and CDR2 YYNGEE come from the germline V gene. The CDR3 has 14 residues. CDR3 DNA sequence: TGTGCCAGCAGCGTAGACGGGAACAGGGGCGAGCAGTACTTC. It codes for CASSVDGNRGEQYF.

V usage is TRBV5-1 and J usage is TRBJ2-2; tentative D call: TRBD2 (5 bases). Germline V CDR1 and CDR2: SGHRS, YFSETQ. Trimming took 1 base from V and 6 from J, leaving 10 bases between them. This CDR3 has 14 residues. The CDR3 reads CASSLREFPGELFF. CDR3 bases: TGCGCCAGCAGCTTGCGGGAATTCCCCGGGGAGCTGTTTTTT.

This chain uses TRBV19 with TRBJ2-1, with TRBD2 as a possible D gene (6 bases). The V end lost 3 bases, the J end lost 6 bases, and 15 bases lay between the germline ends. The CDR3 length is 15 residues. The germline V gene has CDR1 LNHDA and CDR2 SQIVND (reference sequence). The CDR3 is CASSIVGGAVNEQFF. DNA for the CDR3: TGTGCCAGTAGTATCGTCGGGGGAGCGGTCAATGAGCAGTTCTTC.

The V gene is TRBV11-2, the J gene TRBJ2-7; no clear D. This CDR3 is built from 13 residues. V lost 2 bases and J lost 3, with 8 bases in between. Looked up from germline, CDR1 is SGHAT and CDR2 is FQNNGV. CDR3 bases: TGTGCCAGCAGCTTATACCCGTTCTACGAGCAGTACTTC. Translation gives CASSLYPFYEQYF.

The CDR3, as DNA: TGTGCCAGCAGCTCCGACGCCCTGCCCCAGCATTTT. It translates to CASSSDALPQHF. The chain recombines TRBV7-9 with TRBJ1-5, with D uncertain. The CDR3 has 12 amino acids. The germline CDR1 and CDR2 sequences are SEHNR and FQNEAQ (reference sequence). Trimming took 4 bases from V and 9 from J, leaving 10 bases between them.

CDR3 coding DNA: TGCGCCAGCAGCTTGGGCTCGACAGGGTCGGAAACCGGGGAGCTGTTTTTT. This gives the protein CASSLGSTGSETGELFF. The J gene is TRBJ2-2, the V gene TRBV5-1, with 7 bases fitting TRBD1. The J segment lost 5 bases and the V segment lost 0 bases, leaving 10 bases of the junction unmatched. CDR1 is SGHRS, CDR2 YFSETQ, per germline. The CDR3 is 17 residues long.

This clone was detected only once. V and J are TRBV7-9 and TRBJ2-1; D ambiguous. The germline gives CDR1 SEHNR, CDR2 FQNEAQ (reference sequence). The CDR3 loop spans 15 amino acids. The germline V and J ends were trimmed by 5 bases and 5 bases, with 16 bases remaining between them. For the CDR3, the DNA is TGTGCCAGCAGCCAGAAAGGGCTTTGGGACAATGAGCAGTTCTTC. Its protein is CASSQKGLWDNEQFF.

This clone was seen once. The CDR3 sequence: CASSPYSGRFYNEQFF. The CDR3 bases are TGTGCCAGCAGCCCATATAGCGGGAGGTTCTACAATGAGCAGTTCTTC. The chain employs TRBV7-2 and TRBJ2-1, with 10 bases identical to TRBD2. Germline lookup yields CDR1 SGHTA and CDR2 FQGNSA. Germline trimming cut 5 bases from V and 3 bases from J; bases unmatched to any gene: 7. CDR3 length: 16 residues.

V is TRBV5-5 and J is TRBJ1-4; 10 nucleotides align to TRBD1. The V gene's germline CDR1 is SGHKS and CDR2 YYEKEE (reference sequence). V lost 4 bases, J lost 8 bases, and 5 bases stayed unmatched. The CDR3 is 14 amino acids. CDR3 in DNA: TGTGCCAGCAGCCCCGGACAGGGGGGGGAAAAACTGTTTTTT. Its translation is CASSPGQGGEKLFF. The whole variable domain, remainder taken from reference TRBV5-5 and TRBJ1-4, is DAGVTQSPTHLIKTRGQQVTLRCSPISGHKSVSWYQQVLGQGPQFIFQYYEKEERGRGNFPDRFSARQFPNYSSELNVNALLLGDSALYLCASSPGQGGEKLFFGSGTQLSVL.

This chain uses TRBV18 with TRBJ2-7; no reliable D call. The CDR3 runs to 13 residues. V lost 2 bases to trimming and J lost 2 bases, with 7 bases between them. CDR1 is KGHSH, CDR2 LQKENI, per germline. DNA for the CDR3: TGTGCCAGCTCACCAGGCAGTACCTACGAGCAGTACTTC. This codes for CASSPGSTYEQYF.

The chain is built from TRBV11-2 and TRBJ2-7, with D possibly matching TRBD2 (6 bases). There are 16 residues in the CDR3. Deletions cut 5 bases from V and 4 bases from J, with 21 bases between. The germline CDR1 and CDR2 sequences are SGHAT and FQNNGV. The CDR3 loop is CASSTLRGGGTYEQYF. The CDR3 bases are TGTGCCAGCAGCACCCTTCGGGGAGGAGGCACTTACGAGCAGTACTTC. Together with reference TRBV11-2 and TRBJ2-7, the CDR3 gives the full variable domain: EAGVAQSPRYKIIEKRQSVAFWCNPISGHATLYWYQQILGQGPKLLIQFQNNGVVDDSQLPKDRFSAERLKGVDSTLKIQPAKLEDSAVYLCASSTLRGGGTYEQYFGPGTRLTVT.

The chain links TRBV7-9 to TRBJ2-1; possibly TRBD2 for D (6 bases). Per germline, CDR1 SEHNR and CDR2 FQNEAQ (reference sequence). The CDR3 is made up of 16 amino acids. With 5 bases removed from V and 5 bases from J, the gap between germline ends came to 19 bases. This CDR3 reads CASSLVTGLIDNEQFF. The CDR3 DNA is TGTGCCAGCAGCCTCGTAACGGGACTTATTGACAATGAGCAGTTCTTC.

V and J are TRBV6-1 and TRBJ1-2, with D perhaps TRBD1 (5 bases). Germline V gene sequence: CDR1 MNHNS, CDR2 SASEGT. This CDR3 spans 16 amino acids. V was clipped by 2 bases and J by 1 base, with 14 bases between them. The CDR3 sequence is CASSEYRRGDNYGYTF. CDR3 nucleotides: TGTGCCAGCAGTGAATATCGTCGGGGGGATAACTATGGCTACACCTTC.

This chain connects TRBV28 to TRBJ2-3; 7 nucleotides match TRBD2. This CDR3 has 17 amino acids. The V gene's germline CDR1 is MDHEN and CDR2 SYDVKM. The V and J ends lost 1 base and 2 bases, in that order; junction bases with no gene match: 9. CDR3 nucleotides: TGTGCCAGCAGTTTATTTAGGCTAGCGGAATACACAGATACGCAGTATTTT. Translated, it gives CASSLFRLAEYTDTQYF. The variable domain in full, with the rest retrieved from reference TRBV28 and TRBJ2-3, is DVKVTQSSRYLVKRTGEKVFLECVQDMDHENMFWYRQDPGLGLRLIYFSYDVKMKEKGDIPEGYSVSREKKERFSLILESASTNQTSMYLCASSLFRLAEYTDTQYFGPGTRLTVL.